The T cell receptor (beta chain) under discussion was sequenced for a study of CD8 T cells in ankylosing spondylitis. Overall study findings and caveats: Certain motif variants had earlier been reported in reactive arthritis synovial fluid and blood.

This clonotype was counted at least ten times. The antigen remains undetermined. One entry per CDR3 protein results from TCRdb running MiXCR on the 5' RACE reads. The table records around 340,000 distinct CDR3 sequences, 20% of them present only once. CDR1 and CDR2 (germline): SGDLS, YYNGEE. With 4 bases removed from V and 0 bases from J, the gap between germline ends came to 7 bases. The CDR3 has 13 amino acids. Sequences were obtained from blood, either unsorted or a sorted T cell fraction (not recorded which). The clonotype comes from a male donor with ankylosing spondylitis or in good health (not recorded which). The J gene is TRBJ1-1, the V gene TRBV9, with no clear D. The CDR3 bases are TGTGCCAGCAGCATAGTCATGAACACTGAAGCTTTCTTT. Protein product: CASSIVMNTEAFF.